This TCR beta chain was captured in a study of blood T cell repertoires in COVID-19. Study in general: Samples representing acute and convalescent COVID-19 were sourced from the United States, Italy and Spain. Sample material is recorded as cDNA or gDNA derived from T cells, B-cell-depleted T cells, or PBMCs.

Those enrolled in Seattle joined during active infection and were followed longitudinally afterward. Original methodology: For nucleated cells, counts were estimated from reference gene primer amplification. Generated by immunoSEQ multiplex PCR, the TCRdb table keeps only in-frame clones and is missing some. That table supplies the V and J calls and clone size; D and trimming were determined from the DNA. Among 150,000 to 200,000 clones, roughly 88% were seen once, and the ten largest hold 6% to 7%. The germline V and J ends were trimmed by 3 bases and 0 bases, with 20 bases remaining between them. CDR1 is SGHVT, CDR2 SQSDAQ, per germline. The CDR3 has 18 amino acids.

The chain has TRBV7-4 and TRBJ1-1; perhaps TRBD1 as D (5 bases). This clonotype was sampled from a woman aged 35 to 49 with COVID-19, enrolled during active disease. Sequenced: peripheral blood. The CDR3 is CASSLGREMLVVNTEAFF. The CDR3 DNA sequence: TGTGCCAGCAGCTTGGGGCGTGAGATGTTAGTTGTGAACACTGAAGCTTTCTTT.